The 32 T cell receptor beta chains presented below share a single source sample, sequenced in a study of blood T cell repertoires in COVID-19. TCRdb's table, derived via immunoSEQ multiplex PCR, lists solely in-frame clones and lacks some. The sample has about 98,000 clones, around nine tenths seen once. Material: peripheral blood. These receptors originate from a man aged 45-60 years with acute or convalescent COVID-19.

The chain recombines TRBV6-6 with TRBJ1-5; D ambiguous. Trimming shortened V by 0 bases and J by 6 bases, and 6 bases separated the two germline ends. The CDR3 length is 13 residues. Per the germline V gene, CDR1 is MNHNY and CDR2 is SVGAGI (reference sequence). In DNA form, the CDR3 reads TGTGCCAGCAGTTACTCGAACGGTCAGCCCCAGCATTTT. Translated: CASSYSNGQPQHF.

This clone was counted a single time. V and J are TRBV19 and TRBJ2-7; 7 bases line up with TRBD2. Trimming cost V 8 bases and J 2 bases; bases outside gene matches: 9. The CDR3 has 14 residues. The germline V gene encodes CDR1 LNHDA and CDR2 SQIVND (reference sequence). The CDR3 DNA is TGTGCCAGTCGATCTAGCGGAAAAACCTACGAGCAGTACTTC. This encodes CASRSSGKTYEQYF. Full variable domain (outside the CDR3, taken from reference TRBV19 and TRBJ2-7): DGGITQSPKYLFRKEGQNVTLSCEQNLNHDAMYWYRQDPGQGLRLIYYSQIVNDFQKGDIAEGYSVSREKKESFPLTVTSAQKNPTAFYLCASRSSGKTYEQYFGPGTRLTVT.

V and J are TRBV4-1 and TRBJ2-7; no clear D gene. Trimming pared 0 bases from V and 0 bases from J, leaving 18 bases between. Germline loops: CDR1 MGHRA, CDR2 YSYEKL. The CDR3 runs 18 residues. CDR3 amino acids: CASSQERLESLGSYEQYF. CDR3 nucleotides: TGCGCCAGCAGCCAAGAGAGGTTGGAGAGTTTGGGCTCCTACGAGCAGTACTTC.

The V gene is TRBV3-1 (or the pseudogene TRBV3-2), the J gene TRBJ1-1, with 7 bases fitting TRBD1. The CDR3 runs 15 residues. Germline trimming cut 0 bases from V and 13 bases from J; bases unmatched to any gene: 14. CDR1 LGHDT and CDR2 YNNKEL come from the germline V gene (reference sequence). The CDR3: CASSQDLAGTQGGFF. DNA for the CDR3: TGTGCCAGCAGCCAAGATCTTGCGGGGACCCAGGGGGGTTTCTTT.

CDR3 DNA sequence: TGTGCCAGCAGCCAATCCGGGGGTACTGAAGCTTTCTTT. It specifies CASSQSGGTEAFF. The J gene is TRBJ1-1, the V gene TRBV3-1 (or the pseudogene TRBV3-2); D is perhaps TRBD1 (5 bases). The CDR3 has 13 residues. Trimming shortened V by 2 bases and J by 5 bases, and 9 bases separated the two germline ends. Per the germline V gene, CDR1 is LGHDT and CDR2 is YNNKEL (reference sequence).

This clone occurred once. The V gene is TRBV15, the J gene TRBJ2-3; the D gene is possibly TRBD1 (6 bases). CDR1 is LNHNV, CDR2 YYDKDF, per germline (reference sequence). Trimming removed 6 bases from V and 2 bases from J, with 12 bases in between. This CDR3 region has 14 residues. The CDR3 bases are TGTGCCACCAGAGGCAGGGGCGCCACAGATACGCAGTATTTT. This translates into CATRGRGATDTQYF. Full variable domain (rest looked up from reference TRBV15 and TRBJ2-3): DAMVIQNPRYQVTQFGKPVTLSCSQTLNHNVMYWYQQKSSQAPKLLFHYYDKDFNNEADTPDNFQSRRPNTSFCFLDIRSPGLGDTAMYLCATRGRGATDTQYFGPGTRLTVL.

This clone was counted between two and nine times. This chain uses TRBV6-6 with TRBJ1-2; TRBD1 agrees at 9 bases. Looked up from germline, CDR1 is MNHNY and CDR2 is SVGAGI (reference sequence). The V segment lost 6 bases and the J segment 6 bases; nucleotides outside the gene matches: 8. The CDR3 runs 14 residues. CDR3 sequence (DNA): TGTGCCAGCAGGAAACAGGGGGCTGTCGATGGCTACACCTTC. Encoded protein: CASRKQGAVDGYTF.

The gene calls are TRBV10-3 and TRBJ1-2; 9 bases map to TRBD1. The V gene's germline CDR1 is ENHRY and CDR2 SYGVKD. With V trimmed by 3 bases and J by 8 bases, 7 bases remained unmatched. This CDR3 spans 14 amino acids. In nucleotides, the CDR3 is TGTGCCATCAGTGATCAAGGACAGGGGTTAGGCTACACCTTC. This translates into CAISDQGQGLGYTF.

The V and J genes are TRBV7-8 and TRBJ1-5; possibly TRBD1 for D (6 bases). This CDR3 region has 16 residues. V gave up 5 bases and J gave up 2 bases, with 16 bases separating them. Germline-derived CDR1 and CDR2 are SGHVS and FQNEAQ. The CDR3 DNA reads as TGTGCCAGCAGCCCCGGAACAGGGACGGGCAATCAGCCCCAGCATTTT. This gives the protein CASSPGTGTGNQPQHF.

The CDR3 loop is CASSFLAGGVNEQFF. Here the CDR3 DNA reads TGTGCCAGCAGCTTTTTGGCGGGAGGGGTGAATGAGCAGTTCTTC. The V gene is TRBV7-9, the J gene TRBJ2-1, with 9 positions matching TRBD2. In germline, CDR1 is SEHNR, CDR2 FQNEAQ (reference sequence). The CDR3 length is 15 residues. J lost 7 bases, V lost 3 bases, and 7 bases had no gene match.

The chain employs TRBV7-6 and TRBJ2-2; 14 positions agree with TRBD2. The CDR3 extends over 19 amino acids. V shed 10 bases and J 7 bases; nucleotides not matched to a gene: 20. Germline CDR1 reads SGHVS; CDR2 reads FNYEAQ. CDR3 protein: CATLETGTSGSVMYGELFF. CDR3 DNA: TGTGCCACGCTGGAGACCGGGACTAGCGGGAGTGTCATGTACGGGGAGCTGTTTTTT. Combining the CDR3 with reference TRBV7-6 and TRBJ2-2 gives the whole variable domain GAGVSQSPRYKVTKRGQDVALRCDPISGHVSLYWYRQALGQGPEFLTYFNYEAQQDKSGLPNDRFSAERPEGSISTLTIQRTEQRDSAMYRCATLETGTSGSVMYGELFFGEGSRLTVL.

The J gene is TRBJ1-2, the V gene TRBV10-2, with D tentatively TRBD1 (6 bases). The CDR3 extends over 13 amino acids. The germline V gene has CDR1 WSHSY and CDR2 SAAADI. The V and J ends lost 7 bases and 4 bases respectively, with 13 bases between them. CDR3 region: CASIGGPGYGYTF. CDR3 nucleotides: TGCGCCAGCATTGGGGGCCCGGGCTATGGCTACACCTTC.

The V call is TRBV5-8, the J call TRBJ2-7; D remains ambiguous. Germline CDR1 SGHTS, CDR2 YDEGEE. This CDR3 comprises 14 residues. The germline V and J ends were trimmed by 0 bases and 0 bases, with 7 bases remaining between them. CDR3: CASSLELYSYEQYF. The CDR3 region has the DNA TGTGCCAGCAGCTTGGAGCTGTACTCCTACGAGCAGTACTTC. Drawing the rest from reference TRBV5-8 and TRBJ2-7, the complete variable domain is EAGVTQSPTHLIKTRGQQATLRCSPISGHTSVYWYQQALGLGLQFLLWYDEGEERNRGNFPPRFSGRQFPNYSSELNVNALELEDSALYLCASSLELYSYEQYFGPGTRLTVT.

The chain recombines TRBV28 with TRBJ1-5; TRBD1 agrees at 7 bases. There are 19 residues in the CDR3. V gave up 2 bases and J gave up 0 bases; unmatched junction bases: 13. Germline CDR1 reads MDHEN; CDR2 reads SYDVKM. As DNA, the CDR3 is TGTGCCAGCAGTTTAGATTGGTCCGGGACAGATTATAGCAATCAGCCCCAGCATTTT. This gives the protein CASSLDWSGTDYSNQPQHF.

V gene TRBV7-8 combines with J gene TRBJ1-1; D not resolved. Trimming pared 5 bases from V and 2 bases from J, leaving 18 bases between. The CDR3 is 16 residues long. Germline V lookup: CDR1 SGHVS, CDR2 FQNEAQ. The CDR3 DNA reads TGTGCCAGCAGCCTCCACCGCGGGATACAAAACACTGAAGCTTTCTTT. Its translation is CASSLHRGIQNTEAFF. Drawing the rest from reference TRBV7-8 and TRBJ1-1, the complete variable domain is GAGVSQSPRYKVAKRGQDVALRCDPISGHVSLFWYQQALGQGPEFLTYFQNEAQLDKSGLPSDRFFAERPEGSVSTLKIQRTQQEDSAVYLCASSLHRGIQNTEAFFGQGTRLTVV.

CDR3 sequence: CASSSNLAEWETQYF. CDR3 sequence (DNA): TGCGCCAGCAGCTCGAACCTAGCGGAGTGGGAGACCCAGTACTTC. The rearrangement joins TRBV5-1 to TRBJ2-5, with TRBD2 identical over 7 bases. In germline, CDR1 is SGHRS, CDR2 YFSETQ. The CDR3 contains 15 residues. V gave up 3 bases and J gave up 5 bases; unmatched junction bases: 10. The whole variable domain, remainder taken from reference TRBV5-1 and TRBJ2-5, is KAGVTQTPRYLIKTRGQQVTLSCSPISGHRSVSWYQQTPGQGLQFLFEYFSETQRNKGNFPGRFSGRQFSNSRSEMNVSTLELGDSALYLCASSSNLAEWETQYFGPGTRLLVL.

The CDR3 DNA follows: TGCGCCAGCAGCCAAGCTAGCTTTACCTACGAGCAGTACTTC. Its translation is CASSQASFTYEQYF. The chain recombines TRBV4-1 with TRBJ2-7, with a possible D match to TRBD2 (5 bases). The CDR3 loop spans 14 amino acids. Germline-derived CDR1 and CDR2 are MGHRA and YSYEKL. With 1 base removed from V and 2 bases from J, the gap between germline ends came to 9 bases.

CDR3 coding DNA: TGTGCCACCGCGGGGGGGGGTAATTCACCCCTCCACTTT. The encoded protein is CATAGGGNSPLHF. The rearrangement links TRBV2 to TRBJ1-6, with a possible D match to TRBD1 (5 bases). This CDR3 contains 13 residues. The V end lost 10 bases, the J end lost 6 bases, and 13 bases lay between the germline ends. The germline gives CDR1 SNHLY, CDR2 FYNNEI.

The J gene is TRBJ2-1, the V gene TRBV3-1 (or the pseudogene TRBV3-2); 9 nucleotides match TRBD1. CDR1 LGHDT and CDR2 YNNKEL come from the germline V gene (reference sequence). Trimming at V came to 8 bases and at J to 12 bases, leaving 14 bases not matched to a gene. The CDR3 sequence is 14 residues long. CDR3 DNA: TGTGCCAGCTCCGACCCCGGACAGGGGAAGGGGCAGTTCTTC. Protein product: CASSDPGQGKGQFF.

Of note for this clone: Other DNA sequences from this sample encode an identical CDR3 as well. This chain joins TRBV30 and TRBJ1-5; D uncertain. Trimming stripped 0 bases from V and 4 bases from J, with 7 bases between. This CDR3 contains 13 residues. The germline CDR1 and CDR2 sequences are GTSNPN and SVGIG (reference sequence). CDR3 sequence (DNA): TGTGCCTGGAGTGTACAATTAAATCAGCCCCAGCATTTT. Amino acid sequence: CAWSVQLNQPQHF.

CDR3 DNA: TGTGCCAGCAGCCACCACCCGGGACAGGGGACTAGCGGGAGGGGTTCCTACAATGAGCAGTTCTTC. Amino acids: CASSHHPGQGTSGRGSYNEQFF. V and J are TRBV3-1 (or the pseudogene TRBV3-2) and TRBJ2-1; 16 nucleotides align to TRBD2. The germline V gene has CDR1 LGHDT and CDR2 YNNKEL (reference sequence). Trimming at V came to 3 bases and at J to 1 base, leaving 15 bases not matched to a gene. CDR3 length equals 22 residues.

The CDR3, as DNA: TGTGCCAGCACCCAGGGGGGTTTCCAAGCAGAGGAGCTGTTTTTT. This gives the protein CASTQGGFQAEELFF. The chain joins TRBV7-9 to TRBJ2-2, with a possible D match to TRBD1 (7 bases). Per the germline V gene, CDR1 is SEHNR and CDR2 is FQNEAQ (reference sequence). The CDR3 has 15 amino acids. V gave up 7 bases and J gave up 10 bases, with 22 bases separating them. The complete variable domain, with remaining parts taken from reference TRBV7-9 and TRBJ2-2, reads DTGVSQNPRHKITKRGQNVTFRCDPISEHNRLYWYRQTLGQGPEFLTYFQNEAQLEKSRLLSDRFSAERPKGSFSTLEIQRTEQGDSAMYLCASTQGGFQAEELFFGEGSRLTVL.

J is TRBJ2-7 and V is TRBV5-1; tentatively, D is TRBD1 (6 bases). Per the germline V gene, CDR1 is SGHRS and CDR2 is YFSETQ. The length of the CDR3 is 15 residues. V shed 3 bases and J shed 2 bases, with 15 bases lying between them. The CDR3 reads CASSSAGVAAYEQYF. DNA for the CDR3: TGCGCCAGCAGCTCCGCAGGGGTAGCCGCCTACGAGCAGTACTTC.

The V gene is TRBV6-4, the J gene TRBJ2-2; D not certain. V was cut by 3 bases and J by 0 bases, with 5 bases left in between. The CDR3 has 14 amino acids. Looked up from germline, CDR1 is MRHNA and CDR2 is SNTAGT. The CDR3 sequence is CASSERTNTGELFF. CDR3 bases: TGTGCCAGCAGTGAGCGGACGAACACCGGGGAGCTGTTTTTT.

V is TRBV19 and J is TRBJ1-2; D is possibly TRBD1 (5 bases). Trimming shortened V by 9 bases and J by 2 bases, and 16 bases separated the two germline ends. This CDR3 spans 14 amino acids. Germline loops: CDR1 LNHDA, CDR2 SQIVND (reference sequence). The CDR3 reads CASRHADRNYGYTF. The CDR3 DNA is TGTGCCAGCAGACACGCCGACAGAAACTATGGCTACACCTTC.

The rearrangement uses TRBV19 and TRBJ1-5; D gene uncertain. The CDR3 spans 15 residues. Looked up from germline, CDR1 is LNHDA and CDR2 is SQIVND (reference sequence). V was shortened by 3 bases and J by 4 bases, with 13 bases between the two germline ends. The DNA of the CDR3 is TGTGCCAGTAGTATGAGGTCATTAGGAAATCAGCCCCAGCATTTT. Translation: CASSMRSLGNQPQHF.

For this clone: Relative to the germline gene, one junction end is altered; a read error may explain this. The chain combines TRBV4-1 with TRBJ1-2; the match to TRBD1 covers 10 bases. CDR1 and CDR2 (germline): MGHRA, YSYEKL. The CDR3 consists of 13 residues. CDR3 coding DNA: TGCGCCAGCAGCCAGAACCGGGACAGGGGCGTCTCCTTC. Translation gives CASSQNRDRGVSF.

This clone has only one observation. The rearrangement joins TRBV15 to TRBJ1-2; the D gene is possibly TRBD1 (6 bases). This CDR3 has 13 amino acids. V lost 2 bases to trimming and J lost 4 bases, with 8 bases between them. CDR1 and CDR2 from the germline V gene are LNHNV and YYDKDF (reference sequence). The CDR3 DNA is TGTGCCACCAGCAGAACAGGGAGCTATGGCTACACCTTC. Its translation: CATSRTGSYGYTF.

The genes are TRBV30 and TRBJ1-1; the D gene is possibly TRBD1 (5 bases). The V and J ends lost 3 bases and 3 bases respectively, with 14 bases between them. Germline CDR1 is GTSNPN and CDR2 is SVGIG (reference sequence). CDR3 length: 14 residues. CDR3 loop: CAWRGQGRHTEAFF. CDR3 DNA: TGTGCCTGGAGGGGGCAGGGAAGGCACACTGAAGCTTTCTTT.

The V call is TRBV6-2 or TRBV6-3, the J call TRBJ1-2, with D perhaps matching TRBD1 (5 bases). Looked up from germline, CDR1 is MNHEY and CDR2 is SVGEGT. The V and J ends lost 2 bases and 5 bases respectively, with 18 bases between them. The CDR3 extends over 16 amino acids. The DNA for the CDR3 is TGTGCCAGCAGTTACACCGGGACTGACTTCCTTTATGGCTACACCTTC. The encoded protein is CASSYTGTDFLYGYTF.

This clone has only a few counts. The chain combines TRBV12-3 or TRBV12-4 with TRBJ2-7; D gene uncertain. The ends were cut back, 2 bases at V and 5 bases at J, with 4 bases in the middle. CDR3 length equals 11 residues. The CDR3 region is CASSLKHEQYF. The CDR3 bases are TGTGCCAGCAGTTTAAAGCACGAGCAGTACTTC.

This clone was recorded at least ten times. The J gene is TRBJ1-1, the V gene TRBV24-1, with no clear D. The CDR3 has 16 residues. Trimming removed 0 bases at V and 6 bases at J, with 16 bases between. In germline, CDR1 is KGHDR, CDR2 SFDVKD. The CDR3 bases are TGTGCCACCAGTGATTTGTACCGGGAACGGCGACCTGAAGCTTTCTTT. Amino acids: CATSDLYRERRPEAFF.